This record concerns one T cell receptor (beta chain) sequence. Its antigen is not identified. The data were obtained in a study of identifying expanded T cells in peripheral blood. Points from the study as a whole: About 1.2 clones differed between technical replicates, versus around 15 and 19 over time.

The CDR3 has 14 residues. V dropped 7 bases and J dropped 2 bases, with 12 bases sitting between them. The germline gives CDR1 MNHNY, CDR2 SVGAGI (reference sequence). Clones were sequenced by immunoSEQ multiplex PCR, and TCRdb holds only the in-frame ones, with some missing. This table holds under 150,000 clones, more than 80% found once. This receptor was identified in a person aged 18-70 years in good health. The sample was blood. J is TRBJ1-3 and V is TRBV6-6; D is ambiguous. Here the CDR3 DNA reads TGTGCCAGCAAAGCCGGAGGGACTGGAAACACCATATATTTT. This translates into CASKAGGTGNTIYF.